Listed below are T cell receptor beta chains from one sample, sequenced in a study of blood T cell repertoires in COVID-19. The repertoire was sequenced with immunoSEQ multiplex PCR; TCRdb's copy has only in-frame clones and lacks some. The data contain hundreds of thousands of clones, around nine tenths of them seen just once; the ten biggest clones take up approximately 1.5%. Sequencing used PBMCs or T cells enriched from blood (not recorded which). These receptors originate from a woman aged 18-29 years who had been exposed to COVID-19. CDR3s include the opening cysteine and the closing phenylalanine or tryptophan. Each record gives: D gene, J gene, clone size, V gene, CDR3 DNA, CDR3 protein. A D gene is named only where the DNA matches it firmly. Not all rows give a size; the values are once, few, many and, for expanded clones, a class.

>TRBD1|TRBJ1-5|.|TRBV11-2
TGTGCCAGCAGCCCAGACAGGGGCAATCAGCCCCAGCATTTT
CASSPDRGNQPQHF
>TRBD2|TRBJ2-1|once|TRBV7-2
TGTGCCAGCAGCTTAGTACCGGGACTAGCGGGAGAGGAGCAGTTCTTC
CASSLVPGLAGEEQFF
>TRBD1|TRBJ1-1|.|TRBV7-8
TGTGCCAGCAGCCCAGGGGGCTTCAGCACTGAAGCTTTCTTT
CASSPGGFSTEAFF
>.|TRBJ2-1|once|TRBV6-5
TGTGCCAGCAGGTACTACAATGAGCAGTTCTTC
CASRYYNEQFF
>.|TRBJ2-7|once|TRBV10-2
TGCGCCAGCAGTGAGGGGGAGGCGAGCTCCTACGAGCAGTACTTC
CASSEGEASSYEQYF
>.|TRBJ1-5|.|TRBV19
TGTGCCAGTATGAGCCGAGGGTTGGGCAATCAGCCCCAGCATTTT
CASMSRGLGNQPQHF
>TRBD1|TRBJ1-1|.|TRBV18
TGTGCCAGCTCTTGGGACAGATACACTGAAGCTTTCTTT
CASSWDRYTEAFF
>.|TRBJ2-1|.|TRBV3-1/TRBV3-2
TGTGCCAGCGAATTGTCTACCGCCTACAATGAGCAGTTCTTC
CASELSTAYNEQFF
>TRBD2|TRBJ2-7|.|TRBV28
TGTGCCAGCAGGAGCTCCACGGGGGGTTATAATTCCTACGAGCAGTACTTC
CASRSSTGGYNSYEQYF
>.|TRBJ2-2|.|TRBV7-2
TGTGCCAGCAGCTTATTGCCAGGCCAGAACACCGGGGAGCTGTTTTTT
CASSLLPGQNTGELFF
>.|TRBJ1-3|.|TRBV19
TGTGCCAGTAGTATATCGAGGGACTCTGGAAACACCATATATTTT
CASSISRDSGNTIYF
>TRBD2|TRBJ2-7|.|TRBV14
TGTGCCAGCAGGGGGACTAGCGGGGGAACCTACGAGCAGTACTTC
CASRGTSGGTYEQYF
>TRBD1|TRBJ1-1|.|TRBV4-2
TGTGCCAGCAGCCAAGGGGGGACGGGGACAGGTGGAGCTTTCTTT
CASSQGGTGTGGAFF
>.|TRBJ2-1|.|TRBV5-1
TGCGCCAGCAGGTTAGCGGAACTCTACAATGAGCAGTTCTTC
CASRLAELYNEQFF
>TRBD2|TRBJ2-7|.|TRBV11-2
TGTGCCAGCAGCACACGCGTCGGGCGGGGGGGCTTATCCTACGAGCAGTACTTC
CASSTRVGRGGLSYEQYF
>TRBD1|TRBJ1-6|once|TRBV9
TGTGCCAGCAGCGCACAGGGGGCCAATAATTCACCCCTCCACTTT
CASSAQGANNSPLHF
>TRBD1|TRBJ2-7|.|TRBV4-2
TGTGCCAGCAGCCAAGATTTCGGACAGGTTAACGAGCAGTACTTC
CASSQDFGQVNEQYF